The 3 T cell receptor beta chains given below trace back to one sample, sequenced in a study of blood T cells in healthy people across ages. Combining a sample-barcoded 5' primer with a J-beta primer mix, a second PCR ran for 7 to 11 cycles. From the 5' RACE reads, TCRdb called clonotypes with MiXCR, one entry per CDR3 protein. This table holds about 800,000 distinct CDR3 sequences, over 45% found once. The sequencing input was blood. The receptor set was obtained from a young man in good health.

The V call is TRBV7-2, the J call TRBJ2-7; tentatively, D is TRBD1 (5 bases). V lost 3 bases and J lost 0, with 24 bases in between. The CDR3 extends over 19 amino acids. Per the germline V gene, CDR1 is SGHTA and CDR2 is FQGNSA. CDR3 residues: CASSLRLRNLQVSSYEQYF. The CDR3 region has the DNA TGTGCCAGCAGCTTGCGCCTAAGAAACCTACAGGTTAGCTCCTACGAGCAGTACTTC. Full variable domain (rest looked up from reference TRBV7-2 and TRBJ2-7): GAGVSQSPSNKVTEKGKDVELRCDPISGHTALYWYRQSLGQGLEFLIYFQGNSAPDKSGLPSDRFSAERTGGSVSTLTIQRTQQEDSAVYLCASSLRLRNLQVSSYEQYFGPGTRLTVT.

The chain combines TRBV7-9 with TRBJ2-5; D is uncertain. CDR1 and CDR2 from the germline V gene are SEHNR and FQNEAQ (reference sequence). CDR3 length equals 18 residues. Trimming took off 6 bases at V and 4 bases at J, with 27 bases between the two ends. The CDR3 nucleotides read TGTGCCAGCAGTTCTGAGCCTGCCCCTGGGGTATCAGCAGAGACCCAGTACTTC. As protein: CASSSEPAPGVSAETQYF.

The rearrangement links TRBV29-1 to TRBJ2-5; 11 bases align to TRBD2. V was pared by 7 bases and J by 3 bases, with 7 bases of the junction left unmatched. CDR3 size: 14 residues. Germline V gene lookup returns CDR1 SQVTM and CDR2 ANQGSEA. CDR3 sequence (DNA): TGCAGCGCAAATAGCGGGAGGGCCGAAGAGACCCAGTACTTC. Protein product: CSANSGRAEETQYF. The whole variable domain, remainder taken from reference TRBV29-1 and TRBJ2-5, is SAVISQKPSRDICQRGTSLTIQCQVDSQVTMMFWYRQQPGQSLTLIATANQGSEATYESGFVIDKFPISRPNLTFSTLTVSNMSPEDSSIYLCSANSGRAEETQYFGPGTRLLVL.